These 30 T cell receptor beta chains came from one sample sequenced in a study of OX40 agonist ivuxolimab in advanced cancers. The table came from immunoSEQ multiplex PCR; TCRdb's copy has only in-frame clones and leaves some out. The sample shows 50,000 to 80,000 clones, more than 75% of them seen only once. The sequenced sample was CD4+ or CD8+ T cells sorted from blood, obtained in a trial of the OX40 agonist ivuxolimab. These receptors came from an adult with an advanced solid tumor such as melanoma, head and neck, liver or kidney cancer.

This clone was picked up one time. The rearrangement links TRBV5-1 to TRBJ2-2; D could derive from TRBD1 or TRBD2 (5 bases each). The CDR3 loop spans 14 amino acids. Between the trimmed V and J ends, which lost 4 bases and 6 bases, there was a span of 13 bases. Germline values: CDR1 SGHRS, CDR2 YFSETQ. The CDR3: CASSEGPGAGELFF. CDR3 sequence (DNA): TGCGCCAGCAGCGAGGGACCTGGGGCCGGGGAGCTGTTTTTT.

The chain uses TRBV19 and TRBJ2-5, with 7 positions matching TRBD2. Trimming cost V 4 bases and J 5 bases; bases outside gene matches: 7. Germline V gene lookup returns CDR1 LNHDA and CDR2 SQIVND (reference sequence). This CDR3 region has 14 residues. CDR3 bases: TGTGCCAGTAGTACTGGGACTACCTCGGAGACCCAGTACTTC. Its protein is CASSTGTTSETQYF.

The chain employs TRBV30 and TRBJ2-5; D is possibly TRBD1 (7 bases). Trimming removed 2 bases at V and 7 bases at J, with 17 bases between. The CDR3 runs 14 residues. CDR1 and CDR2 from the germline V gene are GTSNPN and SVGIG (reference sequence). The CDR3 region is CAWSRGGTEGTQYF. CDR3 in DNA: TGTGCCTGGAGTCGGGGCGGGACAGAAGGGACCCAGTACTTC.

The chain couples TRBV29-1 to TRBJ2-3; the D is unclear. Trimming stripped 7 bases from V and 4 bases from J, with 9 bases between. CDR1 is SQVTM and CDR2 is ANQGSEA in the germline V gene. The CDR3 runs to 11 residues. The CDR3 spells CSAGPADTQYF. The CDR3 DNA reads TGCAGCGCAGGACCGGCAGATACGCAGTATTTT.

The CDR3 DNA reads TGTGCCAGCAGTGAAGCCGGGGACACCATATATTTT. Its translation: CASSEAGDTIYF. This chain connects TRBV25-1 to TRBJ1-3; D unclear. V was trimmed by 2 bases and J by 8 bases, leaving 7 bases between them. CDR3 length: 12 residues. Germline lookup yields CDR1 MGHDK and CDR2 SYGVNS.

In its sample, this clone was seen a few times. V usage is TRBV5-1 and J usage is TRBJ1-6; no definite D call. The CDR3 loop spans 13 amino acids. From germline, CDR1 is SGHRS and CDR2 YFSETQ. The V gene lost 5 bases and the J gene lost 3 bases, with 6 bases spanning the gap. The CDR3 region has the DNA TGCGCCAGCAGGGAGGACTATAATTCACCCCTCCACTTT. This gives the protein CASREDYNSPLHF. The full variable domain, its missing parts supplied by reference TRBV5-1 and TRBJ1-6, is KAGVTQTPRYLIKTRGQQVTLSCSPISGHRSVSWYQQTPGQGLQFLFEYFSETQRNKGNFPGRFSGRQFSNSRSEMNVSTLELGDSALYLCASREDYNSPLHFGNGTRLTVT.

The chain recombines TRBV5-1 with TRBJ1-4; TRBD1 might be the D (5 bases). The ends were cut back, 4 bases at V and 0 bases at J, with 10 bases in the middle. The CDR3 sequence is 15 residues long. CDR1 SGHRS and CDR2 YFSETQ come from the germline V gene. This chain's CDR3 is CASSAQGATNEKLFF. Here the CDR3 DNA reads TGCGCCAGCAGCGCCCAGGGTGCAACTAATGAAAAACTGTTTTTT.

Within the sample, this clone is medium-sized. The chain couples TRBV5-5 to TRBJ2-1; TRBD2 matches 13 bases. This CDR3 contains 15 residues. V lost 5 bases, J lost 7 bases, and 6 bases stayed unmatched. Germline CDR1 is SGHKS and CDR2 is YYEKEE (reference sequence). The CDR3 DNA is TGTGCCAGCAGGATCGGACTAGCGGGAGTTAATGAGCAGTTCTTC. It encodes CASRIGLAGVNEQFF.

The CDR3 sequence: CASTKEETAIQETQYF. In DNA form, the CDR3 reads TGTGCCAGCACCAAAGAAGAGACAGCGATTCAAGAGACCCAGTACTTC. V and J are TRBV9 and TRBJ2-5, with a weak D call TRBD1 (5 bases). Germline V gives CDR1 SGDLS, CDR2 YYNGEE. The CDR3 totals 16 residues. Trimming removed 6 bases at V and 2 bases at J, with 20 bases between.

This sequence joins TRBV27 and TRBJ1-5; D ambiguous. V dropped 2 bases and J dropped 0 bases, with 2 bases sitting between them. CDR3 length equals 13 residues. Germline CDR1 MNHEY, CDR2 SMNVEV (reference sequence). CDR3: CASSLPSNQPQHF. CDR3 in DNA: TGTGCCAGCAGTTTACCTAGCAATCAGCCCCAGCATTTT.

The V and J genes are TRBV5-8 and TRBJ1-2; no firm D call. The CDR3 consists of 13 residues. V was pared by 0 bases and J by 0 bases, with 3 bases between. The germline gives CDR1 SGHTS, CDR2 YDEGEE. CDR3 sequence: CASSLGSNYGYTF. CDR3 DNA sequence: TGTGCCAGCAGCTTGGGCTCTAACTATGGCTACACCTTC.

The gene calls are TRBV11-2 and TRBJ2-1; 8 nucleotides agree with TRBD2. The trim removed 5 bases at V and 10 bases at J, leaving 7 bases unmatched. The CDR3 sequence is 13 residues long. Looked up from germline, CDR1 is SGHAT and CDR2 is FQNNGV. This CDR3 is CASSLGLGGEQFF. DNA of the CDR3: TGTGCCAGCAGCCTGGGACTAGGTGGGGAGCAGTTCTTC.

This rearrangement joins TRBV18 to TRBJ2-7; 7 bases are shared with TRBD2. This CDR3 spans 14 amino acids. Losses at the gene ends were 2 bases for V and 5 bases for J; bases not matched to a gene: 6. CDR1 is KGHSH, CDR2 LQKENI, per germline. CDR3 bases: TGTGCCAGCTCACCAGCGGCCGGGGGGAACGAGCAGTACTTC. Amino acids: CASSPAAGGNEQYF. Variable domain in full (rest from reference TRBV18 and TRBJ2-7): NAGVMQNPRHLVRRRGQEARLRCSPMKGHSHVYWYRQLPEEGLKFMVYLQKENIIDESGMPKERFSAEFPKEGPSILRIQQVVRGDSAAYFCASSPAAGGNEQYFGPGTRLTVT.

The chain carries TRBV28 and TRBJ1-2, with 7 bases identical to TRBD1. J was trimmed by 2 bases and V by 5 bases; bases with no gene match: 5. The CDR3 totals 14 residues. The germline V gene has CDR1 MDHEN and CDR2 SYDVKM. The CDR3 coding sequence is TGTGCCAGCAGTCCGAGGGGGCGGAACTATGGCTACACCTTC. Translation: CASSPRGRNYGYTF.

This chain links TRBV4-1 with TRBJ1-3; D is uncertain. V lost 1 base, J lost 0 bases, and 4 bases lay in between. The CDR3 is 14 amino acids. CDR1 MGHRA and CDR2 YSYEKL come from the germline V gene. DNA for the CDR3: TGCGCCAGCAGCCAAGGGTCCTCTGGAAACACCATATATTTT. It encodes CASSQGSSGNTIYF.

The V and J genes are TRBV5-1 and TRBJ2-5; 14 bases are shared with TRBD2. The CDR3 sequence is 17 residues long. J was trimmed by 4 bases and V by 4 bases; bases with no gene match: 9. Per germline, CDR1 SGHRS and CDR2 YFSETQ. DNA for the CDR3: TGCGCCAGCAGCCCCTTAGGCGGACTAGCGGGAGGAGAGACCCAGTACTTC. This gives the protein CASSPLGGLAGGETQYF.

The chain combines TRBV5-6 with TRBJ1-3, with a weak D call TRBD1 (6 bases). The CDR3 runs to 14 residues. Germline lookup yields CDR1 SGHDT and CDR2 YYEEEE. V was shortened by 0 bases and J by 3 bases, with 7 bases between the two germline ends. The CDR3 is CASSLGGHGNTIYF. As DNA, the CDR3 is TGTGCCAGCAGCTTGGGGGGACATGGAAACACCATATATTTT.

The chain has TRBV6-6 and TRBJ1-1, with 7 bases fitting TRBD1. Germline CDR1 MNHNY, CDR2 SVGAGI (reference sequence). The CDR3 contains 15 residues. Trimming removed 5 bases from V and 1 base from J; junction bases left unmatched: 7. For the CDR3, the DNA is TGTGCCAGCAGTAAGACAGGGTTCGGGAACACTGAAGCTTTCTTT. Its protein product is CASSKTGFGNTEAFF.

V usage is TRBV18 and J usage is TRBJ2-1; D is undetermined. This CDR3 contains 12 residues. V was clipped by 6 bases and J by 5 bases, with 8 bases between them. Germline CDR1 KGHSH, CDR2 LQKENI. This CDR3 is CASSPPNNEQFF. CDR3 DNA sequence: TGTGCCAGCTCCCCCCCGAACAATGAGCAGTTCTTC.

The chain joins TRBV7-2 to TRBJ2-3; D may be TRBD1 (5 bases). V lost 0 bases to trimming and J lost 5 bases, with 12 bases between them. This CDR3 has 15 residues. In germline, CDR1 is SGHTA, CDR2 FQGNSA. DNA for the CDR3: TGTGCCAGCAGCTTAGCCGGCAGGGTCGTAGATACGCAGTATTTT. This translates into CASSLAGRVVDTQYF.

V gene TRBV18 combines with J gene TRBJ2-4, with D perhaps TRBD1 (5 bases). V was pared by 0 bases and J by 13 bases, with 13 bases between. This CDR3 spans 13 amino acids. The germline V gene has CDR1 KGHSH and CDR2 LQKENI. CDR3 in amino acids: CASSPPRTLKQYF. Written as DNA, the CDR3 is TGTGCCAGCTCACCACCGAGGACACTTAAACAGTACTTC.

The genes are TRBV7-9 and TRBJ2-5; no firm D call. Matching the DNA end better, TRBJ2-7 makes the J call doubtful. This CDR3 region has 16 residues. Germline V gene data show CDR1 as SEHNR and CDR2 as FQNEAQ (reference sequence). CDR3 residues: CASSPSVANPYYEQYF. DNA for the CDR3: TGTGCCAGCAGCCCGTCCGTGGCCAACCCTTACTACGAGCAGTACTTC.

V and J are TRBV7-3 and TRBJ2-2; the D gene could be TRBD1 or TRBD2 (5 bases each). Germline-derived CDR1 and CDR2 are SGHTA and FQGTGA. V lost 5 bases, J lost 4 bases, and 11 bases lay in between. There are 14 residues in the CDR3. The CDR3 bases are TGTGCCAGCAGCCTGGGACCAAGCACCGGGGAGCTGTTTTTT. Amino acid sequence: CASSLGPSTGELFF.

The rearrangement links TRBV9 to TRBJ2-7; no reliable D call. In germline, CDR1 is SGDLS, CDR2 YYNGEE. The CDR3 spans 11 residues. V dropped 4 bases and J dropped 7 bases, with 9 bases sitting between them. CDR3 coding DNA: TGTGCCAGCAGCACCCGACTGGAGCAGTACTTC. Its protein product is CASSTRLEQYF.

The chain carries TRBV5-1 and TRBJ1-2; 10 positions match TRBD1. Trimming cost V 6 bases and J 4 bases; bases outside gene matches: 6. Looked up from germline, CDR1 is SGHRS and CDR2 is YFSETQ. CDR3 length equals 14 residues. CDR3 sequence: CASNPTGGGYGYTF. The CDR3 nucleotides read TGCGCCAGCAACCCGACAGGGGGCGGCTATGGCTACACCTTC.

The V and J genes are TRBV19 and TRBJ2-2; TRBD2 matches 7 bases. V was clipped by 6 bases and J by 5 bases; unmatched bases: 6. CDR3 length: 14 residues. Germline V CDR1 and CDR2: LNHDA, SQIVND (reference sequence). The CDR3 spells CASRWGGSTGELFF. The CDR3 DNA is TGTGCCAGTAGGTGGGGGGGTTCAACCGGGGAGCTGTTTTTT. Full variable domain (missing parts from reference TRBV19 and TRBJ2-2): DGGITQSPKYLFRKEGQNVTLSCEQNLNHDAMYWYRQDPGQGLRLIYYSQIVNDFQKGDIAEGYSVSREKKESFPLTVTSAQKNPTAFYLCASRWGGSTGELFFGEGSRLTVL.

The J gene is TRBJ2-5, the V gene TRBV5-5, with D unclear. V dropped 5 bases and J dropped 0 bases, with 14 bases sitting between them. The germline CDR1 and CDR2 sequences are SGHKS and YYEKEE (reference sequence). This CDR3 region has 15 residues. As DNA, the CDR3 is TGTGCCAGCAGTCAGTCCGCGGTGTACCAAGAGACCCAGTACTTC. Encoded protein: CASSQSAVYQETQYF. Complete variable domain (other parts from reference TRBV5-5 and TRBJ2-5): DAGVTQSPTHLIKTRGQQVTLRCSPISGHKSVSWYQQVLGQGPQFIFQYYEKEERGRGNFPDRFSARQFPNYSSELNVNALLLGDSALYLCASSQSAVYQETQYFGPGTRLLVL.

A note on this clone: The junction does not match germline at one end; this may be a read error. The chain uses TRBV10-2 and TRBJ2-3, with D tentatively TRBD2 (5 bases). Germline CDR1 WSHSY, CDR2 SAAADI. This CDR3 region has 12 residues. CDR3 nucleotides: TGCGCCTGCAGCGGAACCACAGATACGCAGTATTTT. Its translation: CACSGTTDTQYF.

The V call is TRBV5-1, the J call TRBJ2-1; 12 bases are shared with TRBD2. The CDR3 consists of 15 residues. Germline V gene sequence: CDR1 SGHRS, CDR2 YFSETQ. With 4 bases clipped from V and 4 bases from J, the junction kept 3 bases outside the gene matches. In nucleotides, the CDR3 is TGCGCCAGCAGCACCGGGACTAGCGGGTACAATGAGCAGTTCTTC. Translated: CASSTGTSGYNEQFF.

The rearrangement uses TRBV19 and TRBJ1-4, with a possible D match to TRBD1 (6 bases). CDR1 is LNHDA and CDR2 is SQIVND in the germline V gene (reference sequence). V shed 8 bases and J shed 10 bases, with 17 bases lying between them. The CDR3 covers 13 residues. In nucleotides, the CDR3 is TGTGCCAGTCGGGGCTCAGGGGTTGGAAAACTGTTTTTT. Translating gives CASRGSGVGKLFF.